Each of the 21 T cell receptor beta chains below was sequenced from the same sample in a study of prognosis after radiotherapy for stage I lung cancer. Amplification of the TCR beta CDR3 (from genomic DNA) was done by two-round multiplex PCR. For every TRBV and TRBJ gene, a specific primer was used in first-round PCR. TCRdb processed the multiplex PCR reads anew with MiXCR; each CDR3 protein has one entry. The sample lists tens of thousands of distinct CDR3 sequences, more than 40% occurring once. The specimen was PBMCs, collected before or after stereotactic body radiation therapy (not recorded which). The receptor source for this set is a donor older than 45 with non-small cell lung cancer.

This clonotype was detected many times. The CDR3 nucleotides are TGTGCCAGCAGCCCGTACCGGGCCTCAAAATACGAGCAGTACTTC. Translating gives CASSPYRASKYEQYF. The chain recombines TRBV7-2 with TRBJ2-7; D call uncertain. The V gene lost 5 bases and the J gene lost 4 bases, with 18 bases spanning the gap. The CDR3 totals 15 residues. The germline V gene encodes CDR1 SGHTA and CDR2 FQGNSA.

This clonotype was picked up many times. The V gene is TRBV19, the J gene TRBJ2-1; D is perhaps TRBD2 (6 bases). The CDR3 is 20 residues long. Germline V gene sequence: CDR1 LNHDA, CDR2 SQIVND (reference sequence). CDR3 nucleotide sequence: TGTGCGAGGGAGGTGAGGGAGTCTTCGCCGGCGCAAAGCTCCTACAATGAGCAGTTCTTC. This sequence encodes CAREVRESSPAQSSYNEQFF. The entire variable domain, with the rest obtained from reference TRBV19 and TRBJ2-1, is as follows: DGGITQSPKYLFRKEGQNVTLSCEQNLNHDAMYWYRQDPGQGLRLIYYSQIVNDFQKGDIAEGYSVSREKKESFPLTVTSAQKNPTAFYLCAREVRESSPAQSSYNEQFFGPGTRLTVL.

This sequence joins TRBV11-2 and TRBJ1-1; D is unresolved. Trimming removed 6 bases at V and 5 bases at J, with 10 bases between. CDR3 length equals 12 residues. The germline V gene encodes CDR1 SGHAT and CDR2 FQNNGV. Here the CDR3 DNA reads TGTGCCAGCAGTCCCGACTCGACTGAAGCTTTCTTT. Its protein is CASSPDSTEAFF.

This clonotype was seen many times. The chain joins TRBV29-1 to TRBJ2-5, with TRBD1 as a possible D gene (7 bases). The CDR3 runs to 11 residues. Germline assignment: CDR1 SQVTM and CDR2 ANQGSEA. The germline V and J ends were trimmed by 6 bases and 4 bases, with 9 bases remaining between them. The CDR3 sequence: CSVQGGETQYF. The CDR3 region has the DNA TGCAGCGTCCAGGGGGGAGAGACCCAGTACTTC. The whole variable domain, filled in from reference TRBV29-1 and TRBJ2-5, reads SAVISQKPSRDICQRGTSLTIQCQVDSQVTMMFWYRQQPGQSLTLIATANQGSEATYESGFVIDKFPISRPNLTFSTLTVSNMSPEDSSIYLCSVQGGETQYFGPGTRLLVL.

The genes are TRBV20-1 and TRBJ2-1; TRBD2 agrees at 11 bases. Trimming cost V 3 bases and J 7 bases; bases outside gene matches: 5. This CDR3 is 14 amino acids long. Germline-derived CDR1 and CDR2 are DFQATT and SNEGSKA (reference sequence). The CDR3 DNA is TGCAGTGCTAGGGTAGCGGGAGGGAGGAATGAGCAGTTCTTC. It codes for CSARVAGGRNEQFF.

This rearrangement joins TRBV7-2 to TRBJ2-1; D not resolved. There are 13 residues in the CDR3. Trimming removed 7 bases at V and 0 bases at J, with 7 bases between. CDR1 and CDR2 from the germline V gene are SGHTA and FQGNSA. In DNA, the CDR3 is TGTGCCAGCATCCGAGGCTCCTACAATGAGCAGTTCTTC. This codes for CASIRGSYNEQFF.

The V call is TRBV25-1, the J call TRBJ2-1; D is perhaps TRBD1 (5 bases). The CDR3 is 15 residues long. CDR1 and CDR2 (germline): MGHDK, SYGVNS. Trimming removed 1 base from V and 13 bases from J, with 20 bases in between. The CDR3 coding sequence is TGTGCCAGCAGTGAATGGTGGGTGTCTCAGGGTGATCAGTTCTTC. Translated: CASSEWWVSQGDQFF.

V is TRBV5-5 and J is TRBJ2-3; 9 nucleotides align to TRBD2. CDR1 is SGHKS and CDR2 is YYEKEE in the germline V gene (reference sequence). After removal of 5 bases from V and 5 bases from J, the junction contained 24 bases not matched to a gene. The CDR3 loop spans 20 amino acids. For the CDR3, the DNA is TGTGCCAGCAGTTTGTGGGCCGGGACTAGCTGGAGGGCCGGTAGAGATACGCAGTATTTT. This gives the protein CASSLWAGTSWRAGRDTQYF.

This clonotype was detected many times. The rearrangement links TRBV5-1 to TRBJ2-7; weak D call: TRBD1 (5 bases). Trimming cost V 0 bases and J 3 bases, with 10 bases left between them. CDR1 SGHRS and CDR2 YFSETQ come from the germline V gene. The CDR3 consists of 14 residues. CDR3 loop: CASSLGAGLYEQYF. The CDR3 DNA is TGCGCCAGCAGCTTGGGGGCAGGGCTCTACGAGCAGTACTTC. The variable domain in full, with the rest retrieved from reference TRBV5-1 and TRBJ2-7, is KAGVTQTPRYLIKTRGQQVTLSCSPISGHRSVSWYQQTPGQGLQFLFEYFSETQRNKGNFPGRFSGRQFSNSRSEMNVSTLELGDSALYLCASSLGAGLYEQYFGPGTRLTVT.

As concerns this clonotype: The junction and the germline gene differ at one end; a read error may be behind it. The chain joins TRBV6-1 to TRBJ2-1; 12 bases agree with TRBD2. The CDR3 is 16 residues long. Germline loops: CDR1 MNHNS, CDR2 SASEGT. CDR3 coding DNA: TGTGTCAGCAGGTCGCTAGCGGGAGGGCCCTACAATGAGCAGTTCTTC. This encodes CVSRSLAGGPYNEQFF.

This clonotype was seen ten or more times. The chain recombines TRBV20-1 with TRBJ1-6; D is ambiguous. This CDR3 spans 17 amino acids. Germline V gene lookup returns CDR1 DFQATT and CDR2 SNEGSKA (reference sequence). V was cut by 0 bases and J by 2 bases, with 14 bases left in between. The CDR3 here is CSARDLREGAYNSPLHF. DNA for the CDR3: TGCAGTGCTAGAGATCTGAGGGAAGGCGCCTATAATTCACCCCTCCACTTT.

To note about this clonotype: A single base is all that separates this from a far larger clone, so a read error is likely. This chain uses TRBV11-1 with TRBJ2-7; D ambiguous. The V end lost 0 bases, the J end lost 1 base, and 19 bases lay between the germline ends. Germline values: CDR1 SGHAT, CDR2 FQDESV (reference sequence). This CDR3 region has 18 residues. CDR3 in amino acids: CASSLAFSGYLPSYEQYF. The CDR3, as DNA: TGTGCCAGCAGCTTAGCGTTCTCCGGATACCTTCCTTCCTACGAGCAGTACTTC.

Comment on this clonotype: One junction end disagrees with the germline gene, perhaps due to a read error. The chain combines TRBV28 with TRBJ2-7, with TRBD1 matching 8 bases. The CDR3 extends over 14 amino acids. Germline CDR1 reads MDHEN; CDR2 reads SYDVKM. The CDR3 nucleotides read TGTGCCAGCAGCCGGACAGGGAGCTCGTACGAGCATTACTTC. Translating it yields CASSRTGSSYEHYF.

Details on this clonotype: Possible read error: a much larger clone is one base away. The chain links TRBV6-5 to TRBJ2-1, with 10 bases aligning to TRBD2. CDR3 length: 16 residues. Germline CDR1 MNHEY, CDR2 SVGAGI. The CDR3 coding sequence is TGTGCCAGCAGTTACTCGCCTAGCGGGAGCAACAATGAGCATTTCTTC. This encodes CASSYSPSGSNNEHFF.

The chain uses TRBV6-1 and TRBJ1-3, with TRBD1 matching over 8 bases. V trimming: 5 bases; J trimming: 4 bases; junction bases outside the gene matches: 16. Looked up from germline, CDR1 is MNHNS and CDR2 is SASEGT. This CDR3 region has 18 residues. The CDR3 loop is CASSLNPGTGFSGNTIYF. As DNA, the CDR3 is TGTGCCAGCAGTCTCAACCCCGGGACAGGCTTTTCAGGAAACACCATATATTTT.

This clonotype came up many times. The V and J genes are TRBV5-4 and TRBJ2-3; D is possibly TRBD1 (6 bases). With 0 bases removed from V and 4 bases from J, the gap between germline ends came to 15 bases. Germline values: CDR1 SGHNT, CDR2 YYREEE (reference sequence). CDR3 length: 16 amino acids. As DNA, the CDR3 is TGTGCCAGCAGCTTGGATACAGGGTGGCCCCCAGATACGCAGTATTTT. The encoded protein is CASSLDTGWPPDTQYF.

V gene TRBV12-3 or TRBV12-4 combines with J gene TRBJ1-4; D remains ambiguous. With 7 bases removed from V and 8 bases from J, the gap between germline ends came to 17 bases. The CDR3 runs to 14 residues. CDR3 sequence reads: CASTTGSVAEKLFF. The CDR3 DNA reads as TGTGCCAGCACCACCGGGTCGGTGGCGGAAAAACTGTTTTTT.

This clonotype was seen a few times. This chain uses TRBV19 with TRBJ2-1; maybe TRBD2 (6 bases). CDR3 length: 14 amino acids. V lost 6 bases to trimming and J lost 1 base, with 10 bases between them. Germline loops: CDR1 LNHDA, CDR2 SQIVND (reference sequence). The chain's CDR3 is CASSPAGSYNEQFF. For the CDR3, the DNA is TGTGCCAGTAGCCCTGCGGGGTCCTACAATGAGCAGTTCTTC. Complete variable domain (other parts from reference TRBV19 and TRBJ2-1): DGGITQSPKYLFRKEGQNVTLSCEQNLNHDAMYWYRQDPGQGLRLIYYSQIVNDFQKGDIAEGYSVSREKKESFPLTVTSAQKNPTAFYLCASSPAGSYNEQFFGPGTRLTVL.

As regards this clonotype: A read error may account for a junction end that differs from germline. V usage is TRBV4-2 and J usage is TRBJ2-1, with D possibly TRBD1 on 5 matching bases. The V gene's germline CDR1 is LGHNA and CDR2 YNFKEQ. The CDR3 has 16 amino acids. The DNA of the CDR3 is TGTGCCAGTAGCCAAGAGGCGACAGCCTCCTACAATGAGCAGTTCTTC. Translated, it gives CASSQEATASYNEQFF.

This clonotype was counted once. This sequence is one base from a far larger clone and is likely a read error. This chain uses TRBV11-2 with TRBJ2-7; possible D gene TRBD1, 6 bases. This CDR3 comprises 15 residues. Germline V gene lookup returns CDR1 SGHAT and CDR2 FQNNGV. The CDR3 protein is CSSREGTQHTYEQYF. CDR3 DNA: TGTTCCAGCCGCGAAGGGACACAGCATACCTACGAGCAGTACTTC.

This clonotype was seen repeatedly, ten times or more. The chain couples TRBV25-1 to TRBJ1-5, with unresolved D. Per the germline V gene, CDR1 is MGHDK and CDR2 is SYGVNS. Trimming removed 6 bases from V and 4 bases from J, with 10 bases in between. There are 13 residues in the CDR3. In DNA form, the CDR3 reads TGTGCCAGCAGCGCCGGTTGGAATCAGCCCCAGCATTTT. Translating it yields CASSAGWNQPQHF. Full variable domain (missing parts from reference TRBV25-1 and TRBJ1-5): EADIYQTPRYLVIGTGKKITLECSQTMGHDKMYWYQQDPGMELHLIHYSYGVNSTEKGDLSSESTVSRIRTEHFPLTLESARPSHTSQYLCASSAGWNQPQHFGDGTRLSIL.